Presented here are 31 T cell receptor beta chains from one specimen sequenced in a study of CD8+ T cells in alopecia areata. Investigators isolated RNA and reverse transcribed it into cDNA to act as the sequencing template. Generated by immunoSEQ multiplex PCR, the TCRdb table keeps only in-frame clones and is missing some. The sample includes under 150,000 clones, over 60% seen only once; the top ten take around 6%. Treatment defined: oral pan-JAK inhibitor, 5-10 mg twice daily. This specimen consisted of CD4+ T cells sorted from blood, obtained at week 4, from a patient treated with tofacitinib. The receptor set was obtained from a human donor with alopecia areata.

J is TRBJ2-3 and V is TRBV7-9; TRBD2 might be the D (6 bases). Trimming took 5 bases from V and 10 from J, leaving 13 bases between them. Germline V gene sequence: CDR1 SEHNR, CDR2 FQNEAQ (reference sequence). This CDR3 comprises 12 residues. The CDR3 protein is CASSPMGGAQYF. The CDR3 DNA follows: TGTGCCAGCAGCCCAATGGGAGGTGCGCAGTATTTT. Combining the CDR3 with reference TRBV7-9 and TRBJ2-3 gives the whole variable domain DTGVSQNPRHKITKRGQNVTFRCDPISEHNRLYWYRQTLGQGPEFLTYFQNEAQLEKSRLLSDRFSAERPKGSFSTLEIQRTEQGDSAMYLCASSPMGGAQYFGPGTRLTVL.

The rearrangement joins TRBV2 to TRBJ2-7; the D is unclear. The CDR3 runs 11 residues. Germline values: CDR1 SNHLY, CDR2 FYNNEI. V was trimmed by 4 bases and J by 5 bases, leaving 6 bases between them. CDR3 in amino acids: CASSVRDEQYF. CDR3 coding DNA: TGTGCCAGCAGTGTTAGGGACGAGCAGTACTTC.

The chain couples TRBV21-1 to TRBJ2-7; the D call of TRBD2 is as the table states it, not checked on the DNA. TRBV21-1 corresponds to a pseudogene. This CDR3 contains 13 residues. The CDR3 bases are TGTGCCAGCAGCAAACTAGTGACGGACGAGCAGTACTTC. As protein: CASSKLVTDEQYF.

A few counts support this clone. The V gene is TRBV9, the J gene TRBJ2-7; D may be TRBD1 or TRBD2 (5 bases each). Germline V CDR1 and CDR2: SGDLS, YYNGEE. V lost 3 bases and J 7 bases, leaving 14 bases between the germline ends. The CDR3 length is 13 residues. CDR3 nucleotides: TGTGCCAGCAGCGGGGGACCTTTGGGGGAGCAGTACTTC. It codes for CASSGGPLGEQYF. Looking up the rest from reference TRBV9 and TRBJ2-7 gives the full variable domain: DSGVTQTPKHLITATGQRVTLRCSPRSGDLSVYWYQQSLDQGLQFLIQYYNGEERAKGNILERFSAQQFPDLHSELNLSSLELGDSALYFCASSGGPLGEQYFGPGTRLTVT.

V is TRBV29-1 and J is TRBJ2-3; no firm D call. This CDR3 is built from 14 residues. The germline V gene has CDR1 SQVTM and CDR2 ANQGSEA. Deletions cut 6 bases from V and 0 bases from J, with 13 bases between. CDR3: CSVAPLDSTDTQYF. The CDR3 bases are TGCAGCGTCGCTCCCCTGGATAGCACAGATACGCAGTATTTT.

This clone was counted only a few times. The rearrangement joins TRBV29-1 to TRBJ1-1; 9 nucleotides match TRBD1. V lost 7 bases, J lost 4 bases, and 1 base stayed unmatched. Germline V gene data show CDR1 as SQVTM and CDR2 as ANQGSEA. CDR3 size: 11 residues. In DNA form, the CDR3 reads TGCAGCGACAGGGGGCCCACTGAAGCTTTCTTT. It yields the protein CSDRGPTEAFF.

The rearrangement links TRBV7-8 to TRBJ2-3; D may be TRBD1 (6 bases). CDR1 is SGHVS, CDR2 FQNEAQ, per germline. Trimming took 4 bases from V and 2 from J, leaving 13 bases between them. The CDR3 is made up of 15 amino acids. In nucleotides, the CDR3 is TGTGCCAGCAGCTGGAGAGACAGGTTCACAGATACGCAGTATTTT. Protein product: CASSWRDRFTDTQYF.

This clone was recorded a few times. The rearrangement uses TRBV29-1 and TRBJ1-5; 9 bases match TRBD1. CDR1 is SQVTM and CDR2 is ANQGSEA in the germline V gene. CDR3 length equals 13 residues. Germline trimming cut 6 bases from V and 6 bases from J; bases unmatched to any gene: 6. Written as DNA, the CDR3 is TGCAGCGTGGGAGGACAGGGGACTCAGCCCCAGCATTTT. It translates to CSVGGQGTQPQHF.

The rearrangement links TRBV15 to TRBJ2-2, with a possible D match to TRBD1 (5 bases). Germline CDR1 and CDR2: LNHNV and YYDKDF (reference sequence). The ends were cut back, 0 bases at V and 10 bases at J, with 9 bases in the middle. The CDR3 length is 13 residues. The CDR3 reads CATSREHGQELFF. In nucleotides, the CDR3 is TGTGCCACCAGCAGAGAGCACGGACAGGAGCTGTTTTTT. Variable domain in full (rest from reference TRBV15 and TRBJ2-2): DAMVIQNPRYQVTQFGKPVTLSCSQTLNHNVMYWYQQKSSQAPKLLFHYYDKDFNNEADTPDNFQSRRPNTSFCFLDIRSPGLGDTAMYLCATSREHGQELFFGEGSRLTVL.

V gene TRBV15 combines with J gene TRBJ1-5; D ambiguous. The CDR3 is 12 amino acids. The germline V and J ends were trimmed by 0 bases and 6 bases, with 3 bases remaining between them. The germline gives CDR1 LNHNV, CDR2 YYDKDF (reference sequence). CDR3 nucleotides: TGTGCCACCAGCAGAGATACTCAGCCCCAGCATTTT. Residues: CATSRDTQPQHF.

This clone turned up a few times. The CDR3 spells CASSLGQLNTEAFF. Here the CDR3 DNA reads TGTGCCAGCAGCTTAGGACAGCTGAACACTGAAGCTTTCTTT. The V gene is TRBV7-3, the J gene TRBJ1-1; the D gene is possibly TRBD1 (6 bases). V lost 2 bases and J lost 0, with 7 bases in between. This CDR3 region has 14 residues. CDR1 is SGHTA and CDR2 is FQGTGA in the germline V gene.

This clone was picked up one time. The chain employs TRBV30 and TRBJ1-2; D is uncertain. There are 10 residues in the CDR3. V was trimmed by 5 bases and J by 8 bases, leaving 9 bases between them. Germline V CDR1 and CDR2: GTSNPN, SVGIG (reference sequence). As DNA, the CDR3 is TGTGCCTGGGGTACTGAGGGCTACACCTTC. The encoded protein is CAWGTEGYTF.

The chain joins TRBV27 to TRBJ1-2; 8 bases line up with TRBD1. The CDR3 sequence is 12 residues long. CDR1 is MNHEY and CDR2 is SMNVEV in the germline V gene (reference sequence). V was clipped by 8 bases and J by 8 bases; unmatched bases: 7. CDR3 region: CASSRTGFGYTF. The CDR3 region has the DNA TGTGCCAGCTCCAGGACAGGGTTCGGCTACACCTTC.

The V and J genes are TRBV29-1 and TRBJ2-3; D ambiguous. From germline, CDR1 is SQVTM and CDR2 ANQGSEA. V was cut by 3 bases and J by 1 base, with 5 bases left in between. The CDR3 runs to 12 residues. This CDR3 is CSVEPGTDTQYF. The CDR3 DNA follows: TGCAGCGTTGAGCCTGGCACAGATACGCAGTATTTT.

CDR3 bases: TGTGCCAGCAGTTTATACGGTCAAAGGGGAGGGACCCAGTACTTC. Its translation is CASSLYGQRGGTQYF. V usage is TRBV28 and J usage is TRBJ2-5, with a possible D match to TRBD2 (6 bases). Germline V gene data show CDR1 as MDHEN and CDR2 as SYDVKM. V lost 1 base, J lost 7 bases, and 16 bases lay in between. The CDR3 consists of 15 residues.

The table lists this clone with a few counts. This chain connects TRBV4-3 to TRBJ2-2; 9 bases are shared with TRBD2. Unmatched junction bases numbered 2, after V lost 0 bases and J lost 3 bases. The germline CDR1 and CDR2 sequences are LGHNA and YSLEER. CDR3 length: 16 residues. CDR3 protein: CASSQDSGGYTGELFF. The CDR3 DNA follows: TGCGCCAGCAGCCAAGATAGCGGGGGCTACACCGGGGAGCTGTTTTTT.

The chain joins TRBV7-9 to TRBJ2-5, with TRBD2 matching 12 bases. The length of the CDR3 is 13 residues. The V gene's germline CDR1 is SEHNR and CDR2 FQNEAQ (reference sequence). V was pared by 8 bases and J by 5 bases, with 3 bases of the junction left unmatched. CDR3 loop: CASALAGGETQYF. The CDR3 DNA sequence: TGTGCCAGCGCGCTAGCGGGAGGGGAGACCCAGTACTTC. The full variable domain, rest sourced from reference TRBV7-9 and TRBJ2-5, is DTGVSQNPRHKITKRGQNVTFRCDPISEHNRLYWYRQTLGQGPEFLTYFQNEAQLEKSRLLSDRFSAERPKGSFSTLEIQRTEQGDSAMYLCASALAGGETQYFGPGTRLLVL.

The chain couples TRBV5-1 to TRBJ2-1; 7 positions match TRBD2. CDR3 length: 14 amino acids. CDR1 and CDR2 (germline): SGHRS, YFSETQ. V lost 3 bases and J lost 8; bases outside the gene matches: 8. This chain's CDR3 is CASSWVGGSHEQFF. The DNA of the CDR3 is TGCGCCAGCAGCTGGGTGGGCGGGAGCCATGAGCAGTTCTTC. Full variable domain (missing parts from reference TRBV5-1 and TRBJ2-1): KAGVTQTPRYLIKTRGQQVTLSCSPISGHRSVSWYQQTPGQGLQFLFEYFSETQRNKGNFPGRFSGRQFSNSRSEMNVSTLELGDSALYLCASSWVGGSHEQFFGPGTRLTVL.

The chain has TRBV5-7 and TRBJ2-1; 7 bases match TRBD1. TRBV5-7 qualifies as an ORF whose function is uncertain. CDR3 size: 16 residues. V gave up 3 bases and J gave up 2 bases; unmatched junction bases: 8. CDR3: CASSSKLDRAYNEQFF. The CDR3 bases are TGTGCCAGCAGCTCCAAACTAGACAGGGCCTACAATGAGCAGTTCTTC.

The rearrangement links TRBV29-1 to TRBJ2-1; 8 bases agree with TRBD2. After removal of 6 bases from V and 9 bases from J, the junction contained 10 bases not matched to a gene. The CDR3 runs to 13 residues. From germline, CDR1 is SQVTM and CDR2 ANQGSEA. The CDR3 coding sequence is TGCAGCGTGAGGGCCCTAGCGGGTCCTGAGCAGTTCTTC. This codes for CSVRALAGPEQFF.

This clone was picked up a small number of times. The chain is built from TRBV15 and TRBJ1-5; D unclear. The CDR3 consists of 15 residues. The germline V gene encodes CDR1 LNHNV and CDR2 YYDKDF (reference sequence). Trimming took off 5 bases at V and 5 bases at J, with 16 bases between the two ends. CDR3 protein: CATSGPDGYYQPQHF. CDR3 bases: TGTGCCACCAGCGGCCCCGACGGGTACTATCAGCCCCAGCATTTT. The full variable domain, in which reference TRBV15 and TRBJ1-5 provide the parts outside the CDR3, is DAMVIQNPRYQVTQFGKPVTLSCSQTLNHNVMYWYQQKSSQAPKLLFHYYDKDFNNEADTPDNFQSRRPNTSFCFLDIRSPGLGDTAMYLCATSGPDGYYQPQHFGDGTRLSIL.

The V and J genes are TRBV10-3 and TRBJ2-5; D may correspond to TRBD1 or TRBD2 (5 bases each). With 10 bases removed from V and 2 bases from J, the gap between germline ends came to 14 bases. Germline V lookup: CDR1 ENHRY, CDR2 SYGVKD. This CDR3 is 13 amino acids long. CDR3 DNA sequence: TGTGCCACAGGGACGGAAATACAAGAGACCCAGTACTTC. Its translation: CATGTEIQETQYF.

The chain joins TRBV11-2 to TRBJ1-1; the match to TRBD1 covers 7 bases. The ends lost 1 base at V and 8 bases at J; junction bases unmatched: 4. Germline assignment: CDR1 SGHAT and CDR2 FQNNGV. The CDR3 is 13 residues long. Here the CDR3 DNA reads TGTGCCAGCAGCTTAGGCCGGACAGGCGAAGCTTTCTTT. Protein sequence: CASSLGRTGEAFF.

The chain recombines TRBV2 with TRBJ2-2; D uncertain. Germline CDR1 SNHLY, CDR2 FYNNEI. V was cut by 1 base and J by 8 bases, with 2 bases left in between. The CDR3 spans 11 residues. CDR3: CASSEEGELFF. In nucleotides, the CDR3 is TGTGCCAGCAGTGAAGAAGGGGAGCTGTTTTTT.

This clone was found a few times. The CDR3 reads CASSQAAQGDTEAFF. CDR3 coding DNA: TGCGCCAGCAGCCAAGCGGCACAGGGGGACACTGAAGCTTTCTTT. The chain uses TRBV4-1 and TRBJ1-1; 8 bases agree with TRBD1. This CDR3 is built from 15 residues. V shed 1 base and J 3 bases; nucleotides not matched to a gene: 4. Germline assignment: CDR1 MGHRA and CDR2 YSYEKL.

The chain recombines TRBV30 with TRBJ2-2, with TRBD2 matching 7 bases. There are 17 residues in the CDR3. V lost 0 bases, J lost 1 base, and 8 bases stayed unmatched. Germline V CDR1 and CDR2: GTSNPN, SVGIG (reference sequence). CDR3 in amino acids: CAWSVRWSGMNTGELFF. As DNA, the CDR3 is TGTGCCTGGAGTGTAAGGTGGAGCGGGATGAACACCGGGGAGCTGTTTTTT.

The V call is TRBV7-9, the J call TRBJ2-1; 10 bases align to TRBD1. With 5 bases clipped from V and 3 bases from J, the junction kept 4 bases outside the gene matches. The CDR3 runs 15 residues. The germline CDR1 and CDR2 sequences are SEHNR and FQNEAQ (reference sequence). CDR3 bases: TGTGCCAGCAGCGTGGGGACAGGGGACTACAATGAGCAGTTCTTC. Translated, it gives CASSVGTGDYNEQFF.

CDR3 loop: CASSHTGKVLSYEQYF. The DNA of the CDR3 is TGCGCCAGCAGCCATACAGGGAAGGTATTGTCCTACGAGCAGTACTTC. The V and J genes are TRBV5-1 and TRBJ2-7, with a tentative D call TRBD1 (6 bases). CDR3 length equals 16 residues. V was shortened by 4 bases and J by 1 base, with 18 bases between the two germline ends. The germline CDR1 and CDR2 sequences are SGHRS and YFSETQ. The full variable domain, with the rest looked up from reference TRBV5-1 and TRBJ2-7, is KAGVTQTPRYLIKTRGQQVTLSCSPISGHRSVSWYQQTPGQGLQFLFEYFSETQRNKGNFPGRFSGRQFSNSRSEMNVSTLELGDSALYLCASSHTGKVLSYEQYFGPGTRLTVT.

V usage is TRBV29-1 and J usage is TRBJ2-3; 9 bases line up with TRBD2. The germline CDR1 and CDR2 sequences are SQVTM and ANQGSEA. The length of the CDR3 is 13 residues. Unmatched junction bases numbered 3, after V lost 6 bases and J lost 2 bases. CDR3 protein: CSVGTSSTDTQYF. In DNA, the CDR3 is TGCAGCGTAGGGACTAGCTCCACAGATACGCAGTATTTT.

This clone has only a few counts. The chain joins TRBV11-1 to TRBJ2-1; maybe TRBD2 (6 bases). The CDR3 has 12 residues. V was clipped by 5 bases and J by 10 bases, with 12 bases between them. Per the germline V gene, CDR1 is SGHAT and CDR2 is FQDESV (reference sequence). CDR3 region: CASSNRLGEQFF. CDR3 sequence (DNA): TGTGCCAGCAGCAATCGACTAGGGGAGCAGTTCTTC.

The CDR3 region is CASSEGGASSYEQYF. The CDR3 coding sequence is TGTGCCAGCAGCGAGGGAGGGGCTAGCTCCTACGAGCAGTACTTC. The chain is built from TRBV11-2 and TRBJ2-7; TRBD2 aligns across 7 bases. The CDR3 covers 15 residues. J was trimmed by 0 bases and V by 5 bases; bases with no gene match: 7. CDR1 is SGHAT, CDR2 FQNNGV, per germline.